One sample yielded the 31 T cell receptor beta chains listed below, sequenced in a study of T cells and Merkel cell carcinoma outcomes. The assay was immunoSEQ multiplex PCR, and TCRdb's table has in-frame clones only and misses some. The sample includes several thousand clones, 90% to 95% of them seen just once. Sequencing used tumor tissue from Merkel cell carcinoma. These receptors were taken from a human donor with Merkel cell carcinoma.

As for this clone: Germline and junction disagree at one end, which may indicate a read error. Additional DNA sequences in this sample encode the identical CDR3. The V call is TRBV20-1, the J call TRBJ1-2; D is unclear. CDR1 DFQATT and CDR2 SNEGSKA come from the germline V gene (reference sequence). The CDR3 is 11 residues long. CDR3: CSAENNYGYTF. In DNA form, the CDR3 reads TGCAGTGCCGAAAATAACTATGGTTACACCTTC.

V gene TRBV7-2 combines with J gene TRBJ1-2, with a possible D match to TRBD1 (5 bases). CDR3 length equals 12 residues. V was clipped by 5 bases and J by 8 bases, with 12 bases between them. Germline assignment: CDR1 SGHTA and CDR2 FQGNSA. CDR3 sequence reads: CASSLTGGGYTF. The CDR3 coding sequence is TGTGCCAGCAGCCTAACGGGGGGGGGCTACACCTTC.

The chain combines TRBV6-5 with TRBJ2-1, with 8 bases aligning to TRBD2. The CDR3 sequence is 15 residues long. V was clipped by 6 bases and J by 0 bases; unmatched bases: 4. Germline assignment: CDR1 MNHEY and CDR2 SVGAGI. CDR3 protein: CASRRGVISYNEQFF. The CDR3 DNA is TGTGCCAGCAGGCGGGGGGTCATCTCCTACAATGAGCAGTTCTTC.

Of note for this clone: At one end, the junction sequence differs from germline, possibly due to a read error. The V and J genes are TRBV7-7 and TRBJ1-4, with D possibly matching TRBD1 (6 bases). The length of the CDR3 is 17 residues. CDR1 is SSHAT, CDR2 FNYEAQ, per germline (reference sequence). The CDR3 sequence: CASSLEGGRGDNEKLFF. The CDR3 nucleotides are TGTGCTAGCAGCTTAGAGGGGGGTAGGGGTGATAATGAAAAACTGTTTTTT.

The chain has TRBV7-3 and TRBJ2-7; 9 positions match TRBD2. After removal of 1 base from V and 6 bases from J, the junction contained 7 bases not matched to a gene. CDR3 length: 15 amino acids. Germline CDR1 and CDR2: SGHTA and FQGTGA. The CDR3 DNA follows: TGTGCCAGCAGCTTAAGTGCGGGAGGGCCCCGCGAGCAGTACTTC. Translating gives CASSLSAGGPREQYF.

The CDR3 sequence: CASSSDWEGSTEAFF. Written as DNA, the CDR3 is TGCGCCAGCAGCTCGGATTGGGAGGGGAGCACTGAAGCTTTCTTT. V is TRBV5-1 and J is TRBJ1-1; D might be TRBD1 (5 bases). The CDR3 spans 15 residues. Germline V CDR1 and CDR2: SGHRS, YFSETQ. V lost 3 bases and J 4 bases, leaving 16 bases between the germline ends.

This chain connects TRBV18 to TRBJ2-6; 8 nucleotides line up with TRBD1. The germline V gene has CDR1 KGHSH and CDR2 LQKENI. V lost 3 bases to trimming and J lost 3 bases; unmatched junction nucleotides: 10. The CDR3 loop spans 18 amino acids. Here the CDR3 reads CASSPSGRGHFGANVLTF. CDR3 nucleotide sequence: TGTGCCAGCTCACCCTCGGGCAGGGGGCATTTTGGGGCCAACGTCCTGACTTTC.

This clone was detected a few times. The chain uses TRBV28 and TRBJ2-5; 7 nucleotides match TRBD1. Germline V CDR1 and CDR2: MDHEN, SYDVKM. The CDR3 loop spans 16 amino acids. Losses at the gene ends were 5 bases for V and 5 bases for J; bases not matched to a gene: 14. CDR3 bases: TGTGCCAGCAGTCCCACAACCGACAGGGTACGGGAGACCCAGTACTTC. Residues: CASSPTTDRVRETQYF.

The chain uses TRBV6-1 and TRBJ1-2; TRBD1 matches 8 bases. V lost 5 bases and J lost 8; bases outside the gene matches: 7. This CDR3 is built from 13 residues. Germline V lookup: CDR1 MNHNS, CDR2 SASEGT. In DNA form, the CDR3 reads TGTGCCAGCAGTCAGGACAGGGACTGGGGCTACACCTTC. Amino acids: CASSQDRDWGYTF.

CDR3 DNA sequence: TGTGCCAGCAGTGAATATAGGGCGGGCTACACCTTC. This codes for CASSEYRAGYTF. The chain carries TRBV25-1 and TRBJ1-2, with D unclear. CDR3 length: 12 amino acids. Germline CDR1 is MGHDK and CDR2 is SYGVNS. Trimming pared 0 bases from V and 8 bases from J, leaving 7 bases between.

This chain links TRBV12-2 with TRBJ2-7; the table names TRBD2, a call not compared with the DNA. TRBV12-2 is recorded as a pseudogene. CDR3 length: 17 amino acids. In DNA, the CDR3 is TGTGCAAGTCGCTTAGCGTTTGGAGGGTCCCTACCCTACGAGCAGTACTTC. It specifies CASRLAFGGSLPYEQYF.

V is TRBV6-6 and J is TRBJ2-1, with no clear D. Germline-derived CDR1 and CDR2 are MNHNY and SVGAGI (reference sequence). The CDR3 consists of 12 residues. The V gene lost 2 bases and the J gene lost 8 bases, with 7 bases spanning the gap. The CDR3 reads CASSYGSHEQFF. CDR3 coding DNA: TGTGCCAGCAGTTACGGGTCGCATGAGCAGTTCTTC.

The chain couples TRBV19 to TRBJ1-1, with TRBD1 matching over 7 bases. V was pared by 1 base and J by 0 bases, with 2 bases of the junction left unmatched. The CDR3 has 15 residues. Germline CDR1 and CDR2: LNHDA and SQIVND (reference sequence). CDR3 nucleotide sequence: TGTGCCAGTAGTATAGGGGGACAGATGAACACTGAAGCTTTCTTT. This gives the protein CASSIGGQMNTEAFF.

The chain uses TRBV6-5 and TRBJ1-1; a possible D gene is TRBD1 (5 bases). The V gene's germline CDR1 is MNHEY and CDR2 SVGAGI. The CDR3 is 14 residues long. Trimming shortened V by 0 bases and J by 4 bases, and 9 bases separated the two germline ends. CDR3 coding DNA: TGTGCCAGCAGTTACTCCCGGGGGGGCACTGAAGCTTTCTTT. Protein sequence: CASSYSRGGTEAFF.

The V gene is TRBV27, the J gene TRBJ1-6, with TRBD1 as a possible D gene (5 bases). Per the germline V gene, CDR1 is MNHEY and CDR2 is SMNVEV (reference sequence). Trimming took 8 bases from V and 10 from J, leaving 15 bases between them. The length of the CDR3 is 13 residues. The CDR3 loop is CASGFAGASPLHF. The CDR3 DNA follows: TGTGCCAGCGGATTCGCCGGGGCCTCACCCCTCCACTTT.

The CDR3 DNA follows: TGTGCCAGCAGTGACCCGACAGGTCTCTATGGCTACACCTTC. Translating gives CASSDPTGLYGYTF. V is TRBV28 and J is TRBJ1-2; D is perhaps TRBD1 (6 bases). CDR3 length: 14 residues. The germline V gene has CDR1 MDHEN and CDR2 SYDVKM. The germline V and J ends were trimmed by 5 bases and 4 bases, with 14 bases remaining between them.

The chain joins TRBV4-1 to TRBJ2-5; TRBD2 aligns across 10 bases. The J segment lost 3 bases and the V segment lost 0 bases, leaving 13 bases of the junction unmatched. Germline V gives CDR1 MGHRA, CDR2 YSYEKL. The CDR3 runs 19 residues. The CDR3, as DNA: TGCGCCAGCAGCCAAGACTCCGGGACTAGCGTTTGGGGTGAAGAGACCCAGTACTTC. Translation gives CASSQDSGTSVWGEETQYF.

The chain recombines TRBV14 with TRBJ1-1; no reliable D call. In germline, CDR1 is SGHDN, CDR2 FVKESK. V dropped 5 bases and J dropped 1 base, with 8 bases sitting between them. The CDR3 length is 13 residues. The CDR3 protein is CASSYDPNTEAFF. DNA of the CDR3: TGTGCCAGCAGCTATGACCCGAACACTGAAGCTTTCTTT.

This rearrangement joins TRBV7-2 to TRBJ1-2, with a weak D call TRBD1 (5 bases). CDR1 is SGHTA and CDR2 is FQGNSA in the germline V gene. V was clipped by 5 bases and J by 3 bases, with 13 bases between them. The CDR3 is made up of 14 amino acids. The CDR3: CASSPRDGYYGYTF. CDR3 nucleotides: TGTGCCAGCAGCCCCCGGGACGGATACTATGGCTACACCTTC.

This clone was counted a single time. An end of the junction differs from the germline gene, which may be a read error. The J gene is TRBJ1-1, the V gene TRBV7-9, with D unresolved. Germline-derived CDR1 and CDR2 are SEHNR and FQNEAQ (reference sequence). This CDR3 contains 14 residues. CDR3 loop: CASSGPLGNPEAFF. CDR3 nucleotides: TGTGCCAGCAGCGGACCCTTAGGGAACCCTGAAGCTTTCTTT.

V usage is TRBV19 and J usage is TRBJ1-1; a weak D match, TRBD1 (5 bases). The CDR3 contains 15 residues. CDR1 and CDR2 from the germline V gene are LNHDA and SQIVND (reference sequence). The V gene lost 4 bases and the J gene lost 0 bases, with 12 bases spanning the gap. CDR3 sequence: CASSKDGTMNTEAFF. The CDR3 DNA reads as TGTGCCAGTAGTAAGGACGGGACCATGAACACTGAAGCTTTCTTT.

This chain uses TRBV5-4 with TRBJ2-7; weak D call: TRBD2 (5 bases). Per the germline V gene, CDR1 is SGHNT and CDR2 is YYREEE (reference sequence). The CDR3 has 16 amino acids. V was trimmed by 0 bases and J by 0 bases, leaving 13 bases between them. CDR3 residues: CASSLDRSVSSYEQYF. The CDR3 DNA reads TGTGCCAGCAGCTTGGACCGTAGCGTTAGCTCCTACGAGCAGTACTTC.

The chain is built from TRBV14 and TRBJ2-1; TRBD2 is a possible D gene (7 bases). Germline V gives CDR1 SGHDN, CDR2 FVKESK. V was shortened by 0 bases and J by 3 bases, with 15 bases between the two germline ends. The CDR3 consists of 17 residues. The CDR3 DNA follows: TGTGCCAGCAGCCAAGATCGTGGCGGGGGCCTCTACAATGAGCAGTTCTTC. Its protein product is CASSQDRGGGLYNEQFF.

This chain joins TRBV6-5 and TRBJ1-5, with a possible D match to TRBD1 (6 bases). Trimming removed 7 bases from V and 7 bases from J, with 14 bases in between. There are 13 residues in the CDR3. Germline V lookup: CDR1 MNHEY, CDR2 SVGAGI. The CDR3 reads CASTNGGGQPQHF. CDR3 nucleotide sequence: TGTGCCAGCACCAACGGAGGGGGGCAGCCCCAGCATTTT.

The V call is TRBV27, the J call TRBJ2-5; D ambiguous. The CDR3 consists of 12 residues. Germline V gene sequence: CDR1 MNHEY, CDR2 SMNVEV (reference sequence). Deletions cut 0 bases from V and 4 bases from J, with 3 bases between. The CDR3 reads CASSLSGETQYF. For the CDR3, the DNA is TGTGCCAGCAGTTTATCGGGAGAGACCCAGTACTTC.

The chain links TRBV28 to TRBJ1-1; D ambiguous. V lost 7 bases and J lost 4, with 10 bases in between. This CDR3 contains 12 residues. Germline CDR1 reads MDHEN; CDR2 reads SYDVKM. The CDR3 reads CASTPTTTEAFF. The DNA for the CDR3 is TGTGCCAGCACCCCTACGACCACTGAAGCTTTCTTT.

The CDR3 is CSARAGGAFF. The CDR3 bases are TGCAGTGCTAGGGCAGGGGGGGCTTTCTTT. The V gene is TRBV20-1, the J gene TRBJ1-1; the match to TRBD1 covers 7 bases. This CDR3 comprises 10 residues. Germline-derived CDR1 and CDR2 are DFQATT and SNEGSKA (reference sequence). V was pared by 3 bases and J by 11 bases, with 3 bases of the junction left unmatched.

In DNA form, the CDR3 reads TGTGCCAGCAGCTTAGTAGCGGGACAGGATGAGCAGTTCTTC. Protein: CASSLVAGQDEQFF. The rearrangement joins TRBV7-2 to TRBJ2-1; perhaps D is TRBD1 or TRBD2 (8 bases each). Trimming pared 1 base from V and 8 bases from J, leaving 12 bases between. CDR3 length: 14 amino acids. From germline, CDR1 is SGHTA and CDR2 FQGNSA.

The CDR3 loop reads CASSAGAGIYGYTF. The CDR3 coding sequence is TGTGCCAGCAGCGCGGGGGCAGGGATCTATGGCTACACCTTC. The V gene is TRBV7-9, the J gene TRBJ1-2, with D possibly TRBD1 on 6 matching bases. The germline V gene encodes CDR1 SEHNR and CDR2 FQNEAQ (reference sequence). The CDR3 sequence is 14 residues long. V was shortened by 5 bases and J by 4 bases, with 14 bases between the two germline ends.

CDR3 sequence: CASSLVSYGYTF. In nucleotides, the CDR3 is TGTGCCAGCAGCTTAGTTTCCTATGGCTACACCTTC. J is TRBJ1-2 and V is TRBV7-9; D gene unclear. The germline V gene has CDR1 SEHNR and CDR2 FQNEAQ (reference sequence). The ends were cut back, 1 base at V and 4 bases at J, with 4 bases in the middle. The CDR3 length is 12 residues.

The V and J genes are TRBV5-4 and TRBJ2-1; no definite D call. Per the germline V gene, CDR1 is SGHNT and CDR2 is YYREEE (reference sequence). The CDR3 runs 14 residues. V dropped 2 bases and J dropped 5 bases, with 11 bases sitting between them. Here the CDR3 reads CASSFRSANNEQFF. In nucleotides, the CDR3 is TGTGCCAGCAGCTTCAGAAGCGCTAACAATGAGCAGTTCTTC. The full variable domain, completed using reference TRBV5-4 and TRBJ2-1, is ETGVTQSPTHLIKTRGQQVTLRCSSQSGHNTVSWYQQALGQGPQFIFQYYREEENGRGNFPPRFSGLQFPNYSSELNVNALELDDSALYLCASSFRSANNEQFFGPGTRLTVL.